These 2 T cell receptor beta chains share one sample of origin, sequenced in a study of T-cell reconstitution after alpha-beta-depleted transplantation in children. As it was prepared, the TCRbeta library received unique molecular identifiers. One entry per CDR3 protein, called by TCRdb with MiXCR from the PCR reads. The table has fewer than 1 million distinct CDR3 sequences, roughly 15% seen once. The sequenced sample was PBMCs, mostly from graft donor cells, obtained 360 days after TCRalphabeta/CD19-depleted stem cell transplant. These TCRs come from a male patient younger than 18 who had a stem cell transplant for acute lymphoblastic leukemia, so the T cells may come from the graft donor.

In its sample, this clonotype was seen a few times. The V gene is TRBV29-1, the J gene TRBJ2-7; D assignment may be TRBD1 or TRBD2 (5 bases each). Trimming removed 3 bases from V and 5 bases from J, with 8 bases in between. Germline values: CDR1 SQVTM, CDR2 ANQGSEA. The CDR3 sequence is 11 residues long. The CDR3 loop is CSVDQGDEQYF. The CDR3 coding sequence is TGCAGCGTTGATCAGGGAGACGAGCAGTACTTC.

Only a few counts were recorded for this clonotype. The chain carries TRBV6-4 and TRBJ2-1; 14 bases are a match to TRBD2. Germline V gene sequence: CDR1 MRHNA, CDR2 SNTAGT. This CDR3 contains 15 residues. The V gene end was trimmed by 6 bases and the J gene end by 7 bases; junction bases not matched to a gene: 5. CDR3 in amino acids: CASRGLAGGRNEQFF. Here the CDR3 DNA reads TGTGCCAGCAGAGGACTAGCGGGAGGACGGAATGAGCAGTTCTTC.